This TCR beta chain was obtained from a study of blood T cell repertoires in COVID-19. Background on the study: The study drew acute and convalescent COVID-19 samples from the United States, Italy and Spain. Sources were T cells, B-cell-depleted T cells, or PBMCs; the material itself was cDNA or gDNA.

CDR3 length: 15 residues. Germline V gives CDR1 MNHEY, CDR2 SMNVEV (reference sequence). Deletions cut 3 bases from V and 10 bases from J, with 16 bases between. The authors' processing: Scientists estimated how many nucleated cells there were by amplifying reference gene primers. Here immunoSEQ multiplex PCR was the method, and the copy in TCRdb shows in-frame clones only, minus some. Clone size and the V and J calls come from that table; the DNA yielded D and trimming. The sample lists over 100,000 clones, under 90% occurring once. The sequence came from a woman aged 55-70 years with active or convalescent COVID-19. The V and J genes are TRBV27 and TRBJ1-6; no definite D call. The sample consisted of peripheral blood. CDR3 bases: TGTGCCAGCAGTTTCGATACGCGGTTGAGCTCACCCCTCCACTTT. Protein sequence: CASSFDTRLSSPLHF.